This is a list of T cell receptor beta chains from one sample in a study of blood T cell repertoires in COVID-19. The protocol was immunoSEQ multiplex PCR, while the TCRdb copy is restricted to in-frame clones and leaves out a portion. The sample has about 16,000 clones; roughly 88% are singletons. The sequencing input was peripheral blood. These receptors were collected from a human donor in a cohort sampled during active COVID-19. Each CDR3 is given with its conserved first and last residue.

v_gene,CDR3aa
TRBV6-6,CASSYNMQGIGGYTF
TRBV7-2,CASSPQTDTQYF
TRBV12-5,CASGHREGNSPLHF
TRBV12-3/TRBV12-4,CASSETTEAFF
TRBV7-2,CASSSGLATEAFF
TRBV4-1,CASSLGVSGGTGELFF
TRBV6-6,CASSYNGGDTGELFF
TRBV14,CASSQAGGLNNEQYF
TRBV28,CASSFLTGELFF
TRBV6-6,CAGAGPLNTEAFF
TRBV29-1,CSANTPGQYNEQFF
TRBV10-3,CAISASGVTDTQYF
TRBV29-1,CSVQPGTFNYGYTF
TRBV28,CASKSGTGVRFNQPQHF
TRBV12-2,CASRKIVGQGLDPRVNEKLFF
TRBV3-1/TRBV3-2,CASAPGQGYGYTF
TRBV15,CATSRVSGSGTDTQYF
TRBV30,CALAGSGWTEAFF
TRBV3-1/TRBV3-2,CASSQGFVRGTSRYGYTF
TRBV4-1,CASSLETITTNEKLFF
TRBV27,CASSLLTDNEQFF
TRBV28,CASSLDGTYEQYF
TRBV19,CASEMTRRTEAFF
TRBV28,CASSQTRGGGDEQYF
TRBV7-3,CASSPSGGIPYEQYF
TRBV10-3,CAISEPGGPRNEQFF
TRBV9,CASDRGSSYNEEFF
TRBV11-1,CASSTPGQSQETQYF
TRBV3-1/TRBV3-2,CASSQEGLAGASEQFF
TRBV5-1,CASSLDLPIGNEQYF
TRBV5-1,CASSLASGRDEKLFF
TRBV6-5,CASSSRDRGTDTQYF
TRBV28,CASSFRLTEAFF
TRBV30,CAWSWGKRGGNQPQHF
TRBV9,CASSVEDRATDTQYF
TRBV9,CASSALGQGVPPPYGYTF
TRBV10-3,CAISRDSNFYNEQFF
TRBV4-3,CASSQGVPFEEQGTYEQYF
TRBV10-1,CASSQGYQETQYF
TRBV2,CASSKAGQNTEAFF
TRBV19,CASSIGESAYNEQFF
TRBV12-5,CASGLGVDRGQYF
TRBV9,CASSVGASVTGELFF
TRBV4-3,CASSQVPLSEKLFF
TRBV30,CAWKHRGPRYGYTF
TRBV25-1,CASTWSSYNSPLHF
TRBV9,CASSETGLRTDTQYF
TRBV9,CASSGPGTAVDTEAFF
TRBV7-6,CASSSNSYEQYF
TRBV27,CASKRDRAYQETQYF
TRBV28,CASREGTGGNQPQHF
TRBV5-1,CASSVSGGTAEAFF
TRBV4-1,CASSQVPRFYEQYF
TRBV5-1,CASSSGASSGVQETQYF
TRBV18,CASSPPVERAEAFF